This TCR beta chain was obtained from a study of blood T cell repertoires in COVID-19. The method was immunoSEQ multiplex PCR; TCRdb's version includes in-frame clones alone and lacks a portion of them. The sample comprises 540,000 or so clones, roughly nine tenths of which are singletons, and roughly 8% rests with the top ten. The V gene end was trimmed by 4 bases and the J gene end by 6 bases; junction bases not matched to a gene: 7. The CDR3 is made up of 15 amino acids. Germline CDR1 reads MNHEY; CDR2 reads SMNVEV (reference sequence). Sequencing was done on a sample of peripheral blood. The source is a woman in her fifties or sixties with COVID-19, enrolled during active disease. This sequence joins TRBV27 and TRBJ2-7; 12 nucleotides line up with TRBD1. In nucleotides, the CDR3 is TGTGCCAGCAGTTCGGAGGGACAGGGGGCTGCCGAGCAGTACTTC. This translates into CASSSEGQGAAEQYF.